Below, 21 T cell receptor beta chains from the same sample are listed, as sequenced in a study of blood T cells in healthy people across ages. A second 7 to 11 cycle PCR used barcoded and J-beta primers. TCRdb re-derived calls from the 5' RACE reads in MiXCR, one entry per CDR3 protein. The sample records 540,000 or so distinct CDR3 sequences, 25% to 30% being singletons. The source material was blood. Receptor source: a woman between 70 and 85 years old in good health.

The chain recombines TRBV5-1 with TRBJ2-3; 9 bases fit TRBD2. Germline lookup yields CDR1 SGHRS and CDR2 YFSETQ. The CDR3 length is 11 residues. V lost 1 base to trimming and J lost 13 bases; unmatched junction nucleotides: 1. CDR3 nucleotide sequence: TGCGCCAGCAGCTTGAGCGGGGGGAAGTATTTT. It codes for CASSLSGGKYF.

The chain is built from TRBV4-3 and TRBJ2-7, with D possibly matching TRBD2 (8 bases). The DNA end favors TRBJ2-1, so the J call may be wrong. The CDR3 covers 19 residues. Germline CDR1 is LGHNA and CDR2 is YSLEER. The chain's CDR3 is CASSGSWDSVTSGSNEQFF. For the CDR3, the DNA is TGCGCCAGCAGCGGAAGTTGGGACAGTGTTACTAGCGGCTCCAATGAGCAGTTCTTC.

This clonotype was detected many times. The genes are TRBV28 and TRBJ2-1, with D perhaps matching TRBD1 (5 bases). The V gene lost 2 bases and the J gene lost 4 bases, with 15 bases spanning the gap. The CDR3 sequence is 16 residues long. Germline V lookup: CDR1 MDHEN, CDR2 SYDVKM. CDR3 in DNA: TGTGCCAGCAGTTTAAGGATATTGGCAGGGTACAATGAGCAGTTCTTC. Residues: CASSLRILAGYNEQFF.

This clonotype was counted a few times. The chain employs TRBV20-1 and TRBJ1-4; D perhaps matches TRBD1 (6 bases). The CDR3 has 16 amino acids. V was shortened by 3 bases and J by 0 bases, with 14 bases between the two germline ends. CDR1 is DFQATT, CDR2 SNEGSKA, per germline (reference sequence). As DNA, the CDR3 is TGCAGTGCTAGCCAAGGGGGGGGACCAACTAATGAAAAACTGTTTTTT. Translation: CSASQGGGPTNEKLFF.

This clonotype was seen a few times. The chain links TRBV9 to TRBJ2-2; no reliable D call. The CDR3 has 13 residues. Germline lookup yields CDR1 SGDLS and CDR2 YYNGEE. Trimming took off 0 bases at V and 4 bases at J, with 4 bases between the two ends. CDR3 protein: CASSVVSTGELFF. The CDR3, as DNA: TGTGCCAGCAGCGTAGTAAGCACCGGGGAGCTGTTTTTT.

This clonotype was observed a handful of times. The CDR3 reads CASSRLTSSYEQYF. The CDR3 DNA sequence: TGTGCCAGCAGCCGCCTAACGAGCTCCTACGAGCAGTACTTC. The chain couples TRBV6-2 or TRBV6-3 to TRBJ2-7; the D is unclear. Trimming shortened V by 6 bases and J by 0 bases, and 12 bases separated the two germline ends. Germline V gene sequence: CDR1 MNHEY, CDR2 SVGEGT. The length of the CDR3 is 14 residues.

The chain uses TRBV24-1 and TRBJ1-1, with D hard to call. This CDR3 has 14 amino acids. CDR1 and CDR2 from the germline V gene are KGHDR and SFDVKD. Trimming removed 3 bases at V and 4 bases at J, with 11 bases between. CDR3 sequence reads: CATSDPSGTTEAFF. CDR3 DNA sequence: TGTGCCACCAGTGATCCGTCAGGAACCACTGAAGCTTTCTTT.

This clonotype was recorded a few times. The gene calls are TRBV7-2 and TRBJ1-2, with TRBD1 as a possible D gene (6 bases). CDR1 and CDR2 from the germline V gene are SGHTA and FQGNSA. Trimming shortened V by 5 bases and J by 9 bases, and 22 bases separated the two germline ends. The CDR3 runs to 15 residues. CDR3 coding DNA: TGTGCCAGCAGCCCTCAGACAGGAACTGTATTCAGCTACACCTTC. It codes for CASSPQTGTVFSYTF.

The chain links TRBV20-1 to TRBJ2-5; TRBD2 agrees at 7 bases. The tail of the sequence fits TRBJ2-1 better, so the J call may be wrong. The length of the CDR3 is 15 residues. Germline lookup yields CDR1 DFQATT and CDR2 SNEGSKA (reference sequence). CDR3 loop: CSAHQAGLSRNEQFF. The CDR3 DNA reads TGCAGTGCTCACCAAGCGGGACTCTCCAGAAATGAGCAGTTCTTC.

The chain uses TRBV3-1 and TRBJ1-2, with D perhaps TRBD1 (6 bases). Germline V CDR1 and CDR2: LGHDT, YNNKEL (reference sequence). V was pared by 3 bases and J by 6 bases, with 17 bases between. This CDR3 has 15 residues. In DNA form, the CDR3 reads TGTGCCAGCAGCCAGGGACAAAAACCGCCGGATGGCTACACCTTC. Protein: CASSQGQKPPDGYTF.

A note on this clonotype: The limits of the CDR3 on the DNA are not certain, so only TCRdb's listed CDR3 is given. V is TRBV27 and J is TRBJ1-2; the table's D call, TRBD1, was not checked against the DNA. The length of the CDR3 is 15 amino acids, counting both ends. Germline V CDR1 and CDR2: MNHEY, SMNVEV (reference sequence). The CDR3 sequence is CASSSSDRIGYGYTF.

This clonotype was picked up a small number of times. The V call is TRBV5-4, the J call TRBJ2-1; tentative D call: TRBD1 (6 bases). The V end lost 1 base, the J end lost 7 bases, and 12 bases lay between the germline ends. The germline V gene encodes CDR1 SGHNT and CDR2 YYREEE (reference sequence). The CDR3 covers 14 residues. As DNA, the CDR3 is TGTGCCAGCAGCTTGTACAGGGTCGGTAATGAGCAGTTCTTC. It specifies CASSLYRVGNEQFF.

This clonotype has a count of ten or more. The V and J genes are TRBV29-1 and TRBJ2-2; weak D call: TRBD2 (5 bases). CDR3 size: 14 residues. The V gene lost 7 bases and the J gene lost 0 bases, with 12 bases spanning the gap. Per the germline V gene, CDR1 is SQVTM and CDR2 is ANQGSEA. DNA for the CDR3: TGCAGCGCCCTCCGGGGAACGAACACCGGGGAGCTGTTTTTT. It specifies CSALRGTNTGELFF.

The CDR3 loop reads CASSYSSRQGGYTF. CDR3 in DNA: TGTGCCAGCAGTTATTCTTCACGACAGGGAGGCTACACCTTC. The chain combines TRBV6-5 with TRBJ1-2, with 7 bases identical to TRBD1. J gave up 8 bases and V 3 bases, and 9 bases lay outside the gene matches. Germline V gene lookup returns CDR1 MNHEY and CDR2 SVGAGI. CDR3 length: 14 amino acids.

In its sample, this clonotype was seen a few times. The rearrangement joins TRBV12-3 or TRBV12-4 to TRBJ2-7, with D hard to call. V was trimmed by 5 bases and J by 5 bases, leaving 7 bases between them. The CDR3 extends over 11 amino acids. The CDR3 is CASSTFDEQYF. DNA of the CDR3: TGTGCCAGCAGTACGTTCGACGAGCAGTACTTC.

This chain connects TRBV2 to TRBJ2-3; 11 nucleotides align to TRBD2. CDR3 size: 16 residues. V lost 6 bases, J lost 2 bases, and 7 bases stayed unmatched. The germline V gene encodes CDR1 SNHLY and CDR2 FYNNEI. CDR3 protein: CASSRMTSGTTDTQYF. CDR3 coding DNA: TGTGCCAGCAGCCGCATGACTAGCGGGACCACAGATACGCAGTATTTT.

J is TRBJ2-5 and V is TRBV5-1; possibly TRBD1 or TRBD2 for D (5 bases each). CDR3 size: 16 residues. The ends were cut back, 0 bases at V and 0 bases at J, with 12 bases in the middle. Germline CDR1 SGHRS, CDR2 YFSETQ. CDR3 bases: TGCGCCAGCAGCTTGGAGCCTAGGGGAGACCAAGAGACCCAGTACTTC. This sequence encodes CASSLEPRGDQETQYF.

This clonotype was detected many times. The V and J genes are TRBV7-2 and TRBJ2-5, with unresolved D. This CDR3 is 13 amino acids long. Germline CDR1 is SGHTA and CDR2 is FQGNSA. The V end was cut by 1 base, the J end by 4 bases, with 7 bases between. CDR3 in DNA: TGTGCCAGCAGCTTAGTGCTAGGAGAGACCCAGTACTTC. Residues: CASSLVLGETQYF. Variable domain in full (rest from reference TRBV7-2 and TRBJ2-5): GAGVSQSPSNKVTEKGKDVELRCDPISGHTALYWYRQSLGQGLEFLIYFQGNSAPDKSGLPSDRFSAERTGGSVSTLTIQRTQQEDSAVYLCASSLVLGETQYFGPGTRLLVL.

CDR3 in amino acids: CASSFLVASGGAGVTQYF. As DNA, the CDR3 is TGTGCCAGCAGCTTTTTGGTCGCTAGCGGGGGGGCCGGGGTGACCCAGTACTTC. The gene calls are TRBV7-2 and TRBJ2-5, with 12 bases lining up with TRBD2. There are 18 residues in the CDR3. The germline V gene encodes CDR1 SGHTA and CDR2 FQGNSA. Trimming took 3 bases from V and 7 from J; bases not matched to a gene: 15.

V and J are TRBV3-1 and TRBJ2-5; 9 bases align to TRBD2. The length of the CDR3 is 15 residues. In germline, CDR1 is LGHDT, CDR2 YNNKEL (reference sequence). Unmatched junction bases numbered 2, after V lost 0 bases and J lost 3 bases. The CDR3 spells CASSQDRLAEETQYF. The CDR3 DNA reads TGTGCCAGCAGCCAAGATAGACTAGCGGAAGAGACCCAGTACTTC.

This chain uses TRBV28 with TRBJ2-1; the match to TRBD1 covers 7 bases. The ends lost 6 bases at V and 5 bases at J; junction bases unmatched: 13. CDR1 is MDHEN, CDR2 SYDVKM, per germline. This CDR3 has 16 amino acids. CDR3 nucleotides: TGTGCCAGCAGCGATCTTTTGGGACAGCGAGACAATGAGCAGTTCTTC. Amino acids: CASSDLLGQRDNEQFF. The full variable domain, in which reference TRBV28 and TRBJ2-1 provide the parts outside the CDR3, is DVKVTQSSRYLVKRTGEKVFLECVQDMDHENMFWYRQDPGLGLRLIYFSYDVKMKEKGDIPEGYSVSREKKERFSLILESASTNQTSMYLCASSDLLGQRDNEQFFGPGTRLTVL.